This TCR beta chain was found in a study of molecular identifiers for immune sequencing clone quantification (dated by TCRdb to 2016 to 2019). With respect to the entire study: For a replicate experiment, the RNA from either roughly 18,000 or 92,000 naive CD8 T cells was divided into five aliquots, and four of those aliquots went on to sequencing. CD8 T cells were used in a methods study to benchmark molecular-identifier clustering-based TCR repertoire sequencing (MIDCIRS) and TCR RNA copy counting. On the study overall, not on this receptor specifically: A single cell's worth of spiked-in Jurkat TCR RNA was reported detectable even among 750,000 to 1,000,000 naive CD8 T cells. When barcode sub-clustering was omitted, TCR diversity was inflated by chimeric consensus sequences, with chimeras reaching as high as 47%. Highly expanded clone sizes could be underestimated if identical TCR molecules share a barcode. Modeling indicated roughly 3.2 TCR RNA copies recovered per cell, compared with around 10 by digital PCR, which implies a capture efficiency of 25% to 35%. Spiked-in Jurkat TCR RNA (10 copies' worth), which is not part of the donor repertoire, was contained in the naive libraries. In CMV-specific effector cells, clones with more than 20 RNA copies contained over 99% of molecules, whereas in naive cells such clones contained under 1% of molecules.

V is cut by 1 base and J by 5 bases, and the space between the germline ends is 14 bases. CDR1 and CDR2, per the germline V gene, are SGHVS and FNYEAQ. From the cysteine up to the phenylalanine, the CDR3 has a length of 16 residues. CDR3 DNA is the only sequence kept; it has 48 bases, read in frame from the first base. This clonotype is categorized as medium-sized (0.01 to 0.1%). The specificity of this receptor is unknown. No base qualities exist here, and no much larger clone lies one base off it. Libraries of naive CD8 T cells were built from anywhere between about 17,000 and 1,000,000 sorted cells, with 10%, 30% or 50% of the purified RNA used. Naive CD8 T cells, defined as CD8+CD4-CCR7+CD45RA+, were FACS-sorted into RLT Plus buffer on a BD FACSAria II. Detection sensitivity was tested by spiking Jurkat RNA equal to roughly ten TCR copies' worth into samples containing 20,000-1,000,000 naive CD8 T cells. Enrichment of CD8 T cells was performed with RosetteSep CD8+ T Cell Enrichment Cocktail and Ficoll-Paque, after which ACK red cell lysis was carried out.

To prepare the library, PCR was applied. Sequencing relied on an Illumina HiSeq 4000. Bulk TCR libraries were generated as previously described, with the TCR primers listed in Table S5 used. Total RNA was purified with the Qiagen AllPrep DNA/RNA kit. Reads from multiple sequencing runs of the same library were pooled before analysis. As for how the authors treated the data: Reads were retained only if an exact TCR constant sequence was present, and the retained reads were trimmed to 150 nt and grouped according to their 12-nt molecular barcodes. Within each barcode group, reads were sub-clustered at a 15% Levenshtein threshold, and quality-weighted consensus sequences were built per RNA molecule. Non-functional sequences were removed, as were lower-count sequences one edit away from another. Barcode sub-clusters with fewer than 20% of the maximum read count were removed, based on fitting two negative binomial distributions. TCRdb's own reprocessing of the public reads used fastp at Q25 and MiXCR and kept productive beta chains. Here each entry gathers all rows of one CDR3 protein and keeps the most common genes and DNA. These V and J calls rely on TCRdb rather than the paper's analysis. This sample comprises over 9,000 distinct CDR3 sequences, around 15% of them detected only once. The ten largest clonotypes hold around 1.5% of the sample.

This clonotype originated in a human donor in good health. Some libraries in this study had Jurkat cell RNA spiked in. Sequencing was done on a sample of naive CD8+ T cells from blood, with Jurkat cell RNA spiked in. The sample's cell subset or site label, decoded: FACS-sorted CD8+CD4-CCR7+CD45RA+ naive T cells. This sequence uses TRBV7-6 and TRBJ1-4; confidence is insufficient to name the D gene. Here is the DNA: TGTGCCAGCAGCTTAGGACGGAACGGCGAGAATGAAAAACTGTTTTTT. Its amino acids are CASSLGRNGENEKLFF.